These 22 T cell receptor beta chains originate from one sample sequenced in a study of T cell changes during pregnancy in multiple sclerosis. Method: immunoSEQ multiplex PCR; TCRdb's copy keeps in-frame clones and lacks some. The sample shows tens of thousands of clones, around 96% of them seen only once. Source: CD8+ T cells from peripheral blood mononuclear cells, taken after pregnancy. All receptors come from a female donor with multiple sclerosis, enrolled in a pregnancy study.

This rearrangement joins TRBV28 to TRBJ2-1; TRBD2 aligns across 12 bases. The CDR3 loop spans 15 amino acids. V shed 3 bases, J shed 7 bases, and the junction held 4 bases outside the gene matches. CDR1 and CDR2 (germline): MDHEN, SYDVKM. CDR3 in DNA: TGTGCCAGCAGTTTCGGGCTAGCGGGAGGGAATGAGCAGTTCTTC. This translates into CASSFGLAGGNEQFF. Supplemented by reference TRBV28 and TRBJ2-1, the full variable domain reads DVKVTQSSRYLVKRTGEKVFLECVQDMDHENMFWYRQDPGLGLRLIYFSYDVKMKEKGDIPEGYSVSREKKERFSLILESASTNQTSMYLCASSFGLAGGNEQFFGPGTRLTVL.

The rearrangement links TRBV5-1 to TRBJ1-1; TRBD1 matches 9 bases. CDR3 length: 14 amino acids. J gave up 3 bases and V 6 bases, and 6 bases lay outside the gene matches. Germline CDR1 SGHRS, CDR2 YFSETQ. The CDR3 coding sequence is TGCGCCAGCAAAGAGGACAGGGGCGACACTGAAGCTTTCTTT. It codes for CASKEDRGDTEAFF.

The chain has TRBV10-3 and TRBJ1-5; TRBD1 is a possible D gene (5 bases). CDR1 is ENHRY, CDR2 SYGVKD, per germline. V lost 2 bases and J lost 5, with 7 bases in between. This CDR3 is 13 amino acids long. The CDR3 coding sequence is TGTGCCATCAGTGAGGACAGCCATCAGCCCCAGCATTTT. Protein sequence: CAISEDSHQPQHF.

This clone was recorded only once. The rearrangement uses TRBV6-6 and TRBJ2-7, with D possibly matching TRBD1 (6 bases). The CDR3 runs to 15 residues. V shed 2 bases and J shed 2 bases, with 13 bases lying between them. Per germline, CDR1 MNHNY and CDR2 SVGAGI (reference sequence). CDR3 amino acids: CASSYEAAGAYEQYF. In DNA, the CDR3 is TGTGCCAGCAGTTACGAGGCGGCAGGGGCCTACGAGCAGTACTTC.

The V call is TRBV7-9, the J call TRBJ2-1; possibly TRBD1 for D (5 bases). The CDR3 spans 13 residues. In germline, CDR1 is SEHNR, CDR2 FQNEAQ (reference sequence). V was pared by 3 bases and J by 6 bases, with 9 bases between. In DNA form, the CDR3 reads TGTGCCAGCAGCTTGGGGCAGGTCAATGAGCAGTTCTTC. This translates into CASSLGQVNEQFF.

The chain joins TRBV19 to TRBJ2-1; 11 nucleotides match TRBD2. V lost 1 base, J lost 5 bases, and 7 bases stayed unmatched. CDR1 is LNHDA, CDR2 SQIVND, per germline (reference sequence). The length of the CDR3 is 17 residues. DNA of the CDR3: TGTGCCAGTAGTATAGTTCTAGCGGGAGGTCGGAACAATGAGCAGTTCTTC. This sequence encodes CASSIVLAGGRNNEQFF.

On this clone: A junction boundary mismatches the germline segment, possibly from a read error. This chain links TRBV6-1 with TRBJ2-3, with 11 nucleotides matching TRBD2. Germline CDR1 and CDR2: MNHNS and SASEGT. The CDR3 has 15 residues. CDR3 in amino acids: CVSSEELAGADTQYF. The CDR3 DNA reads TGTGTCAGCAGTGAAGAACTAGCGGGAGCAGATACGCAGTATTTT.

The chain is built from TRBV19 and TRBJ2-1; TRBD2 matches 12 bases. V lost 2 bases to trimming and J lost 8 bases; unmatched junction nucleotides: 10. CDR1 is LNHDA and CDR2 is SQIVND in the germline V gene (reference sequence). The CDR3 has 17 amino acids. The CDR3 loop reads CASSIMPMTSGSHEQFF. The CDR3 DNA reads as TGTGCCAGTAGTATAATGCCGATGACTAGCGGGAGCCATGAGCAGTTCTTC.

V and J are TRBV7-9 and TRBJ2-7; D may be TRBD2 (5 bases). CDR3 length: 12 residues. V was shortened by 8 bases and J by 1 base, with 9 bases between the two germline ends. CDR1 and CDR2 (germline): SEHNR, FQNEAQ (reference sequence). CDR3 nucleotides: TGTGCCAGCCAAGAGGGATCCTACGAGCAGTACTTC. The encoded protein is CASQEGSYEQYF.

J is TRBJ1-4 and V is TRBV19; possible D gene TRBD1, 5 bases. The CDR3 sequence is 13 residues long. The germline CDR1 and CDR2 sequences are LNHDA and SQIVND (reference sequence). The V end lost 3 bases, the J end lost 7 bases, and 9 bases lay between the germline ends. CDR3 region: CASSMTGGEKLFF. The CDR3 nucleotides are TGTGCCAGTAGTATGACCGGGGGTGAAAAACTGTTTTTT. Combining the CDR3 with reference TRBV19 and TRBJ1-4 gives the whole variable domain DGGITQSPKYLFRKEGQNVTLSCEQNLNHDAMYWYRQDPGQGLRLIYYSQIVNDFQKGDIAEGYSVSREKKESFPLTVTSAQKNPTAFYLCASSMTGGEKLFFGSGTQLSVL.

The chain links TRBV5-6 to TRBJ2-5; TRBD2 agrees at 9 bases. Unmatched junction bases numbered 10, after V lost 1 base and J lost 3 bases. CDR3 length: 17 amino acids. CDR1 and CDR2 (germline): SGHDT, YYEEEE. Here the CDR3 DNA reads TGTGCCAGCAGCTTGCAGTGGGCTAGCGGGGAGGAAGAGACCCAGTACTTC. It yields the protein CASSLQWASGEEETQYF. Based on the CDR3 plus reference TRBV5-6 and TRBJ2-5, the full variable domain is DAGVTQSPTHLIKTRGQQVTLRCSPKSGHDTVSWYQQALGQGPQFIFQYYEEEERQRGNFPDRFSGHQFPNYSSELNVNALLLGDSALYLCASSLQWASGEEETQYFGPGTRLLVL.

This chain links TRBV6-5 with TRBJ1-4; 7 nucleotides line up with TRBD1. With 2 bases clipped from V and 3 bases from J, the junction kept 6 bases outside the gene matches. The CDR3 has 16 amino acids. The germline V gene encodes CDR1 MNHEY and CDR2 SVGAGI. This CDR3 reads CASSYTPTGPNEKLFF. The DNA of the CDR3 is TGTGCCAGCAGTTACACACCGACAGGGCCTAATGAAAAACTGTTTTTT.

The CDR3 nucleotides read TGTGCCAGCAGTTCAGGACTAGCGGGATACTACGAGCAGTACTTC. Protein sequence: CASSSGLAGYYEQYF. The chain combines TRBV6-5 with TRBJ2-7, with TRBD2 identical over 12 bases. Germline CDR1 MNHEY, CDR2 SVGAGI. The CDR3 is 15 residues long. V lost 4 bases, J lost 3 bases, and 4 bases stayed unmatched.

The chain joins TRBV30 to TRBJ2-1; TRBD2 aligns across 11 bases. The V gene end was trimmed by 1 base and the J gene end by 3 bases; junction bases not matched to a gene: 5. This CDR3 region has 16 residues. The germline CDR1 and CDR2 sequences are GTSNPN and SVGIG (reference sequence). CDR3 in DNA: TGTGCCTGGAGTGAGTTCCTAGCGGGAGGCTACAATGAGCAGTTCTTC. Its translation is CAWSEFLAGGYNEQFF.

The CDR3 region is CASRDRGSSYEQYF. The CDR3 nucleotides are TGTGCCAGTCGGGACAGGGGAAGCTCCTACGAGCAGTACTTC. The chain combines TRBV7-2 with TRBJ2-7; 10 bases are a match to TRBD1. V was pared by 9 bases and J by 0 bases, with 5 bases of the junction left unmatched. The germline V gene has CDR1 SGHTA and CDR2 FQGNSA. The CDR3 has 14 residues.

The chain uses TRBV9 and TRBJ2-5; D is ambiguous. This CDR3 region has 13 residues. Trimming took 2 bases from V and 3 from J, leaving 8 bases between them. Germline V gives CDR1 SGDLS, CDR2 YYNGEE. For the CDR3, the DNA is TGTGCCAGCAGCGTTAGATCCGAAGAGACCCAGTACTTC. This codes for CASSVRSEETQYF.

The count of this clone is one. The V and J genes are TRBV19 and TRBJ2-1; 9 bases align to TRBD2. The CDR3 extends over 15 amino acids. Germline lookup yields CDR1 LNHDA and CDR2 SQIVND (reference sequence). The V gene end was trimmed by 3 bases and the J gene end by 5 bases; junction bases not matched to a gene: 5. The chain's CDR3 is CASSIIAGGNNEQFF. In DNA form, the CDR3 reads TGTGCCAGTAGTATCATTGCGGGAGGGAACAATGAGCAGTTCTTC.

In the case of this clone: The same CDR3 arises from other DNA sequences in this sample as well. V is TRBV28 and J is TRBJ1-1; 8 nucleotides align to TRBD1. With V trimmed by 5 bases and J by 4 bases, 3 bases remained unmatched. In germline, CDR1 is MDHEN, CDR2 SYDVKM. The length of the CDR3 is 13 residues. CDR3 in amino acids: CASSLGQGTEAFF. In DNA, the CDR3 is TGTGCCAGCAGTCTCGGACAGGGCACTGAAGCTTTCTTT.

This clone was detected only once. The V gene is TRBV9, the J gene TRBJ2-1; 8 bases are shared with TRBD2. The V gene end was trimmed by 4 bases and the J gene end by 4 bases; junction bases not matched to a gene: 10. The germline CDR1 and CDR2 sequences are SGDLS and YYNGEE. The CDR3 is made up of 16 amino acids. The CDR3 spells CASSTRTSKEYNEQFF. The CDR3 DNA sequence: TGTGCCAGCAGCACACGGACTAGCAAAGAATACAATGAGCAGTTCTTC.

The chain recombines TRBV7-9 with TRBJ1-1; 11 positions agree with TRBD1. With 4 bases clipped from V and 5 bases from J, the junction kept 6 bases outside the gene matches. Germline V lookup: CDR1 SEHNR, CDR2 FQNEAQ (reference sequence). The CDR3 is 15 residues long. The CDR3 protein is CASSSYGQGATEAFF. CDR3 in DNA: TGTGCCAGCAGCTCATATGGACAGGGGGCAACTGAAGCTTTCTTT. Drawing the rest from reference TRBV7-9 and TRBJ1-1, the complete variable domain is DTGVSQNPRHKITKRGQNVTFRCDPISEHNRLYWYRQTLGQGPEFLTYFQNEAQLEKSRLLSDRFSAERPKGSFSTLEIQRTEQGDSAMYLCASSSYGQGATEAFFGQGTRLTVV.

The chain employs TRBV6-5 and TRBJ2-1; 9 bases match TRBD2. Germline CDR1 is MNHEY and CDR2 is SVGAGI. After removal of 2 bases from V and 9 bases from J, the junction contained 2 bases not matched to a gene. The CDR3 length is 13 residues. As DNA, the CDR3 is TGTGCCAGCAGTTACCTAGCGGGAATTGAGCAGTTCTTC. It translates to CASSYLAGIEQFF.

The chain carries TRBV28 and TRBJ1-1; the D is unclear. The V end was cut by 5 bases, the J end by 11 bases, with 27 bases between. Germline CDR1 MDHEN, CDR2 SYDVKM. CDR3 length: 16 amino acids. CDR3 coding DNA: TGTGCCAGCAGTGCACCACACATCGGGTCCTTTCTTGGGGCTTTCTTT. This codes for CASSAPHIGSFLGAFF. The variable domain in full, with the rest retrieved from reference TRBV28 and TRBJ1-1, is DVKVTQSSRYLVKRTGEKVFLECVQDMDHENMFWYRQDPGLGLRLIYFSYDVKMKEKGDIPEGYSVSREKKERFSLILESASTNQTSMYLCASSAPHIGSFLGAFFGQGTRLTVV.